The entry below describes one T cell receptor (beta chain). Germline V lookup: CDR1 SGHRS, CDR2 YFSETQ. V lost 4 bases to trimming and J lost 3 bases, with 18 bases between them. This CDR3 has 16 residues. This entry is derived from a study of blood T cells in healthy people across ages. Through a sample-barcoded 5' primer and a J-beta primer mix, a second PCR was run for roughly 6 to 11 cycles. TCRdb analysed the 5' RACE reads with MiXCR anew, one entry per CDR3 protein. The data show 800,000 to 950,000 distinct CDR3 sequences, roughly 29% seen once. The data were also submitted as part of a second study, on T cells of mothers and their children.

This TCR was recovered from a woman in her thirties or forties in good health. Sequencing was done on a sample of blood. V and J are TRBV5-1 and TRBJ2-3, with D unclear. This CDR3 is CASSPANGMVTDTQYF. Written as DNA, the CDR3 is TGCGCCAGCAGCCCCGCGAACGGAATGGTAACAGATACGCAGTATTTT.